The next 15 T cell receptor beta chains were all read from a single sample in a study of beta chain features in type 1 diabetes. Reverse transcription of all isolated RNA meant that expressed TCRB transcripts were sequenced. Produced via immunoSEQ multiplex PCR; TCRdb's table is partial and in-frame only. The sample has 680,000 or so clones; about an eighth are singletons. No antigen has been identified for these receptors. Study observations and caveats: Type 1 diabetes patients had moderately but significantly shorter TCRB CDR3s in all four CD4+ subsets.

Sequenced sample: naive CD4+ T cells from blood. The receptors originated from a man between 18 and 35 years old with type 1 diabetes.

This clone was counted between two and nine times. This sequence joins TRBV6-1 and TRBJ2-7; D unclear. Germline values: CDR1 MNHNS, CDR2 SASEGT. Trimming stripped 4 bases from V and 2 bases from J, with 9 bases between. The CDR3 contains 13 residues. DNA of the CDR3: TGTGCCAGCAGTGTAACAGATCCCTACGAGCAGTACTTC. This codes for CASSVTDPYEQYF.

This clone was picked up a small number of times. The rearrangement joins TRBV20-1 to TRBJ2-7; D not resolved. Germline assignment: CDR1 DFQATT and CDR2 SNEGSKA (reference sequence). V was shortened by 8 bases and J by 1 base, with 9 bases between the two germline ends. The CDR3 has 11 residues. Here the CDR3 DNA reads TGCAGTCCAGGCAAGTCCTACGAGCAGTACTTC. It is translated as CSPGKSYEQYF.

The chain has TRBV28 and TRBJ1-2, with 12 bases lining up with TRBD1. V shed 6 bases, J shed 3 bases, and the junction held 14 bases outside the gene matches. CDR3 length equals 18 residues. The germline CDR1 and CDR2 sequences are MDHEN and SYDVKM. The CDR3 DNA sequence: TGTGCCAGCAGATCCTTCCGGGACAGGGGGCTTTTTGACTATGGCTACACCTTC. Translating gives CASRSFRDRGLFDYGYTF.

This clone was found a few times. The chain uses TRBV4-1 and TRBJ2-1; TRBD1 matches at 7 bases. J was trimmed by 0 bases and V by 4 bases; bases with no gene match: 9. This CDR3 contains 17 residues. CDR1 is MGHRA and CDR2 is YSYEKL in the germline V gene. DNA for the CDR3: TGCGCCAGCAGCCGAGACAGGGCGAGGGGCTCCTACAATGAGCAGTTCTTC. Amino acids: CASSRDRARGSYNEQFF.

This chain links TRBV6-5 with TRBJ2-5; D ambiguous. V lost 6 bases to trimming and J lost 5 bases, with 7 bases between them. CDR1 and CDR2 from the germline V gene are MNHEY and SVGAGI. The CDR3 has 11 residues. CDR3 sequence: CASRLGETQYF. The CDR3 DNA follows: TGTGCCAGCAGGCTCGGGGAGACCCAGTACTTC.

Points on this clone: The same CDR3 also results from other DNA sequences found in this sample. This chain joins TRBV2 and TRBJ2-5; D gene uncertain. Trimming left V 6 bases short and J 3 bases short, with 5 bases between. This CDR3 is built from 11 residues. CDR1 and CDR2 from the germline V gene are SNHLY and FYNNEI. CDR3 region: CASSREETQYF. The DNA of the CDR3 is TGTGCCAGCAGCCGGGAAGAGACCCAGTACTTC.

V gene TRBV30 combines with J gene TRBJ1-2; maybe TRBD1 (6 bases). CDR1 GTSNPN and CDR2 SVGIG come from the germline V gene (reference sequence). The CDR3 is made up of 12 amino acids. Trimming cost V 2 bases and J 4 bases, with 8 bases left between them. Here the CDR3 DNA reads TGTGCCTGGAGTCTACAGGGCTATGGCTACACCTTC. This gives the protein CAWSLQGYGYTF.

Only a few counts were recorded for this clone. In DNA, the CDR3 is TGTGCCATCAGTGAGTCGGAGGGGCCGAACACTGAAGCTTTCTTT. It encodes CAISESEGPNTEAFF. The gene calls are TRBV10-3 and TRBJ1-1; maybe TRBD1 (5 bases). Germline CDR1 reads ENHRY; CDR2 reads SYGVKD. CDR3 length: 15 amino acids. V lost 0 bases to trimming and J lost 1 base, with 9 bases between them.

The CDR3 reads CASSPGSSRQPQHF. DNA for the CDR3: TGTGCCAGCAGCCCCGGGAGTTCCAGGCAGCCCCAGCATTTT. The gene calls are TRBV7-9 and TRBJ1-5, with D unresolved. Germline CDR1 and CDR2: SEHNR and FQNEAQ (reference sequence). V dropped 5 bases and J dropped 7 bases, with 15 bases sitting between them. CDR3 length: 14 amino acids.

This chain links TRBV5-6 with TRBJ2-5; the match to TRBD2 covers 13 bases. This CDR3 has 15 amino acids. The junction had 2 bases not matched to a gene; V was cut back by 4 bases and J by 2 bases. Germline CDR1 and CDR2: SGHDT and YYEEEE. The CDR3 bases are TGTGCCAGCAGCGGACTAGCGGGGGCTCAAGAGACCCAGTACTTC. Its translation: CASSGLAGAQETQYF. The full variable domain, completed using reference TRBV5-6 and TRBJ2-5, is DAGVTQSPTHLIKTRGQQVTLRCSPKSGHDTVSWYQQALGQGPQFIFQYYEEEERQRGNFPDRFSGHQFPNYSSELNVNALLLGDSALYLCASSGLAGAQETQYFGPGTRLLVL.

This clone was seen more than once but under ten times. The sample has other DNA sequences that encode this CDR3 too. The rearrangement uses TRBV10-3 and TRBJ2-3, with D possibly being TRBD1 (5 bases). Per germline, CDR1 ENHRY and CDR2 SYGVKD. Trimming cost V 3 bases and J 1 base, with 8 bases left between them. The length of the CDR3 is 14 residues. For the CDR3, the DNA is TGTGCCATCAGTGAAAGCAGGGGCACAGATACGCAGTATTTT. Its protein is CAISESRGTDTQYF.

This clone was counted only a few times. V usage is TRBV4-2 and J usage is TRBJ1-4, with unresolved D. Germline CDR1 LGHNA, CDR2 YNFKEQ. V lost 3 bases and J lost 10, with 21 bases in between. The CDR3 extends over 16 amino acids. The CDR3 is CASSHESGQVEGKLFF. The CDR3 region has the DNA TGTGCCAGCAGCCACGAATCCGGCCAAGTTGAAGGAAAACTGTTTTTT.

This clone occurred a few times. The chain links TRBV18 to TRBJ2-7; TRBD1 is a possible D gene (5 bases). Trimming cost V 4 bases and J 2 bases, with 15 bases left between them. Germline CDR1 reads KGHSH; CDR2 reads LQKENI. The CDR3 is made up of 15 amino acids. CDR3 sequence reads: CASSLSRDRTYEQYF. Written as DNA, the CDR3 is TGTGCCAGCTCACTATCGCGAGACAGAACCTACGAGCAGTACTTC. The variable domain in full, with the rest retrieved from reference TRBV18 and TRBJ2-7, is NAGVMQNPRHLVRRRGQEARLRCSPMKGHSHVYWYRQLPEEGLKFMVYLQKENIIDESGMPKERFSAEFPKEGPSILRIQQVVRGDSAAYFCASSLSRDRTYEQYFGPGTRLTVT.

The J gene is TRBJ2-3, the V gene TRBV7-8; weak D call: TRBD1 (7 bases). This CDR3 is 16 amino acids long. Deletions cut 5 bases from V and 0 bases from J, with 15 bases between. In germline, CDR1 is SGHVS, CDR2 FQNEAQ. CDR3 sequence (DNA): TGTGCCAGCAGCCCGGGGGACAGCCTAAGCACAGATACGCAGTATTTT. This translates into CASSPGDSLSTDTQYF.

A few counts support this clone. The gene calls are TRBV7-9 and TRBJ1-2, with D hard to call. The germline gives CDR1 SEHNR, CDR2 FQNEAQ (reference sequence). Trimming cost V 8 bases and J 4 bases, with 11 bases left between them. This CDR3 has 12 residues. This CDR3 is CASVGRTYGYTF. CDR3 DNA sequence: TGTGCCAGCGTAGGGAGGACCTATGGCTACACCTTC.